This T cell receptor (beta chain) was found in a study of cytomegalovirus exposure and HLA in healthy donors. Whole-study context: Out of about 170 million T cells, an earlier analysis found some 120 million unique TCR beta sequences in total.

Despite likely unrecorded immune exposures, the donors were nominally healthy at the time of sampling. The primer mix had 60 Vbeta and 13 Jbeta primers. This table comes from immunoSEQ multiplex PCR, and its TCRdb copy is limited to in-frame clones, with some not included. The sample consists of around 170,000 clones, 81% of them appearing once. J was trimmed by 3 bases and V by 6 bases; bases with no gene match: 1. In germline, CDR1 is KGHSH, CDR2 LQKENI. This CDR3 comprises 13 residues. The specimen sequenced was PBMCs. The chain couples TRBV18 to TRBJ1-1, with 10 bases identical to TRBD1. The sequence derives from a man over 45 in good health and CMV-seropositive. The CDR3 is CASSGTGDTEAFF. The CDR3, as DNA: TGTGCCAGCTCCGGGACAGGGGACACTGAAGCTTTCTTT.